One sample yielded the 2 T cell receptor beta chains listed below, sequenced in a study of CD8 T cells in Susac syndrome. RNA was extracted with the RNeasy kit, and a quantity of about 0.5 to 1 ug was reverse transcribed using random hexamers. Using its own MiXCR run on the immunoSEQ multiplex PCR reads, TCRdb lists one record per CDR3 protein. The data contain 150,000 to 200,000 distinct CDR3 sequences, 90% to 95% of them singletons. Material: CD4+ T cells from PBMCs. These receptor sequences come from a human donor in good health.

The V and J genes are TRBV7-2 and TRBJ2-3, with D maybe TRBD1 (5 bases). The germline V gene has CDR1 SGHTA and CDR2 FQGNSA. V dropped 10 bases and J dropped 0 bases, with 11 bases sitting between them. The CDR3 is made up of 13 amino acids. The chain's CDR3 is CATQGPSTDTQYF. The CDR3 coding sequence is TGTGCCACCCAGGGTCCCAGCACAGATACGCAGTATTTT.

The CDR3 loop reads CASSESGPPAQTQYF. The CDR3 DNA follows: TGTGCCAGCAGTGAATCTGGCCCTCCGGCACAGACCCAGTACTTC. This chain connects TRBV25-1 to TRBJ2-5; no firm D call. V was trimmed by 1 base and J by 6 bases, leaving 15 bases between them. The CDR3 spans 15 residues. The germline CDR1 and CDR2 sequences are MGHDK and SYGVNS.